This T cell receptor (beta chain) was retrieved from a study of radiation and T cells in renal cell carcinoma. Study information: Nephrectomy followed 15 Gy stereotactic body radiation by 4 weeks.

Whole-study results and caveats: Top tumor clonotypes rose in blood 2 weeks post-radiation, then contracted. No pretreatment tumor biopsies were available for baseline clonotypes.

Time point in this sample: blood 2 weeks post-SBRT. As to treatment: 15 Gy SBRT to primary tumor, nephrectomy 4 weeks later. Clear cell pathology was present in this patient's renal cell carcinoma. With respect to this clone: Antigen specificity is unknown.

Using immunoSEQ multiplex PCR, the repertoire was profiled, and TCRdb retains in-frame clones only, with some absent. The sample contains 100,000 to 150,000 clones, about four fifths of which appear only once. Germline CDR1 and CDR2: SGHRS and YFSETQ. With 1 base removed from V and 1 base from J, the gap between germline ends came to 15 bases. The CDR3 has 16 amino acids. The chain is built from TRBV5-1 and TRBJ2-7; TRBD1 is a possible D gene (6 bases). This TCR was recovered from a man aged 45-65 years with renal cell carcinoma. This material consisted of blood, taken from a patient whose treatment included radiotherapy and nephrectomy. CDR3 sequence (DNA): TGCGCCAGCAGCTTGAAGGACCATCAGGGGTCCTACGAGCAGTACTTC. Its translation is CASSLKDHQGSYEQYF.